The text below deals with one T cell receptor (beta chain). Original data processing: By means of reference gene primer amplification, nucleated cell counts were estimated. Here immunoSEQ multiplex PCR was the method, and the copy in TCRdb shows in-frame clones only, minus some. The V and J calls and clone size are taken from that table; D and trimming were inferred from the DNA. The repertoire consists of about 23,000 clones, with 65% to 75% occurring once and the leading ten covering about 6.5%. The CDR3 has 12 amino acids. Germline CDR1 SQVTM, CDR2 ANQGSEA. With 6 bases removed from V and 6 bases from J, the gap between germline ends came to 11 bases. This record belongs to a study of blood T cell repertoires in COVID-19.

The source is a man between 45 and 60 years old with COVID-19, enrolled during active disease. V is TRBV29-1 and J is TRBJ1-4; D is possibly TRBD1 (6 bases). What was sequenced was peripheral blood. CDR3 coding DNA: TGCAGCGTCCGAGGGACACATGAAAAACTGTTTTTT. Translation: CSVRGTHEKLFF.